The 9 T cell receptor beta chains reported below all come from one sample, sequenced in a study of T-cell memory formation after mild COVID-19. TCRdb re-called the 5' RACE reads with MiXCR, one entry per CDR3 protein. The profile shows fewer than 600,000 distinct CDR3 sequences, about 22% of them singletons. Material for sequencing was PBMCs or a T cell subset sorted from them (not recorded which). The receptors were sampled from an adult woman who had mild COVID-19 (a few samples of this study predate the infection). Cell type and time point are not known.

In its sample, this clonotype was seen once. The genes are TRBV5-6 and TRBJ1-2; D might be TRBD1 (6 bases). The CDR3 is 14 amino acids. Deletions cut 1 base from V and 5 bases from J, with 12 bases between. Germline V gene data show CDR1 as SGHDT and CDR2 as YYEEEE. CDR3 in amino acids: CASSLLTGIYGYTF. The CDR3 nucleotides are TGTGCCAGCAGCTTGTTAACAGGGATATATGGCTACACCTTC. Combining the CDR3 with reference TRBV5-6 and TRBJ1-2 gives the whole variable domain DAGVTQSPTHLIKTRGQQVTLRCSPKSGHDTVSWYQQALGQGPQFIFQYYEEEERQRGNFPDRFSGHQFPNYSSELNVNALLLGDSALYLCASSLLTGIYGYTFGSGTRLTVV.

This clonotype was detected only a few times. The rearrangement uses TRBV3-1 and TRBJ1-3, with D unclear. With 0 bases removed from V and 0 bases from J, the gap between germline ends came to 6 bases. Germline-derived CDR1 and CDR2 are LGHDT and YNNKEL (reference sequence). The CDR3 contains 15 residues. CDR3 sequence reads: CASSQEGISGNTIYF. In DNA form, the CDR3 reads TGTGCCAGCAGCCAAGAAGGAATCTCTGGAAACACCATATATTTT.

The gene calls are TRBV5-5 and TRBJ2-5; 10 nucleotides agree with TRBD1. J was trimmed by 2 bases and V by 4 bases; bases with no gene match: 5. This CDR3 is 15 amino acids long. Germline CDR1 and CDR2: SGHKS and YYEKEE (reference sequence). The CDR3 region is CASSPGQGTQETQYF. The DNA for the CDR3 is TGTGCCAGCAGCCCGGGACAGGGGACTCAAGAGACCCAGTACTTC.

The rearrangement joins TRBV5-1 to TRBJ2-1; D is perhaps TRBD1 (5 bases). Trimming removed 0 bases from V and 12 bases from J, with 13 bases in between. The CDR3 length is 13 residues. Germline-derived CDR1 and CDR2 are SGHRS and YFSETQ. CDR3 sequence: CASSLGQSTGQFF. In DNA, the CDR3 is TGCGCCAGCAGCTTGGGACAGTCAACGGGGCAGTTCTTC.

The rearrangement links TRBV12-3 or TRBV12-4 to TRBJ2-4; unclear D gene. This CDR3 region has 16 residues. Trimming took 4 bases from V and 1 from J, leaving 14 bases between them. The chain's CDR3 is CASSSHSIGAKNIQYF. CDR3 DNA: TGTGCCAGCAGTTCTCACAGCATTGGGGCCAAAAACATTCAGTACTTC.

V usage is TRBV11-2 and J usage is TRBJ1-1; D is undetermined. Germline-derived CDR1 and CDR2 are SGHAT and FQNNGV. Deletions cut 5 bases from V and 5 bases from J, with 18 bases between. CDR3 length: 15 residues. The chain's CDR3 is CASSLNGLVGTEAFF. The CDR3 nucleotides read TGTGCCAGCAGCCTAAACGGACTAGTGGGTACTGAAGCTTTCTTT.

The genes are TRBV7-2 and TRBJ2-1, with 7 bases aligning to TRBD2. The J segment lost 4 bases and the V segment lost 4 bases, leaving 7 bases of the junction unmatched. CDR1 SGHTA and CDR2 FQGNSA come from the germline V gene. This CDR3 has 15 residues. CDR3 DNA: TGTGCCAGCAGCTCGAGCCTAGCGGCTTACAATGAGCAGTTCTTC. Protein: CASSSSLAAYNEQFF.

Regarding this clonotype: Sequence at one end of the junction differs from germline and may be a read error. V usage is TRBV24-1 and J usage is TRBJ1-1; TRBD1 is a possible D gene (6 bases). The germline V gene has CDR1 KGHDR and CDR2 SFDVKD. The length of the CDR3 is 13 residues. DNA of the CDR3: TGTGCCACCAGTGATCGCCGGGACACCGAAGCTTTCTTT. It translates to CATSDRRDTEAFF.

The rearrangement joins TRBV5-1 to TRBJ2-3; D is ambiguous. In germline, CDR1 is SGHRS, CDR2 YFSETQ. The CDR3 consists of 14 residues. With 0 bases removed from V and 6 bases from J, the gap between germline ends came to 11 bases. The CDR3 reads CASSLVKMRDTQYF. The DNA for the CDR3 is TGCGCCAGCAGCTTGGTTAAAATGAGGGATACGCAGTATTTT. Filled out from reference TRBV5-1 and TRBJ2-3, the complete variable domain reads KAGVTQTPRYLIKTRGQQVTLSCSPISGHRSVSWYQQTPGQGLQFLFEYFSETQRNKGNFPGRFSGRQFSNSRSEMNVSTLELGDSALYLCASSLVKMRDTQYFGPGTRLTVL.